This T cell receptor (beta chain) was sequenced for a study of siplizumab effects on memory and regulatory T cells. Profiled with immunoSEQ multiplex PCR; TCRdb holds only in-frame clones, not every one. The sample includes about 100,000 clones, roughly 94% of them seen just once. Findings and caveats of the study: Apparently key alloresponse contributors, naive T cells also seemed more diverse than memory cells. Few alloreactive clones mapped to unstimulated subsets.

Per germline, CDR1 SEHNR and CDR2 FQNEAQ (reference sequence). Trimming at V came to 5 bases and at J to 0 bases, leaving 6 bases not matched to a gene. The CDR3 extends over 15 amino acids. As to this clone: No antigen is known for it.

This receptor was taken from a human donor in good health. The chain uses TRBV7-9 and TRBJ1-1; 7 nucleotides match TRBD1. Sequenced input: non-Treg CD4+ T cells sorted from blood. The CDR3 region has the DNA TGTGCCAGCAGCCCACCGGGACAGTTGAACACTGAAGCTTTCTTT. It encodes CASSPPGQLNTEAFF.